This T cell receptor (beta chain) was documented in a study of blood T cell repertoires in COVID-19. For the study at large: Collection of acute and convalescent COVID-19 samples took place in the United States, Italy and Spain. PBMCs, B-cell-depleted T cells, or T cells were the source of the cDNA or gDNA that made up the material.

This clone was seen at least ten times. Germline V gene lookup returns CDR1 MGHRA and CDR2 YSYEKL. CDR3 length equals 13 residues. V was pared by 0 bases and J by 7 bases, with 8 bases between. Per the original methods: By means of reference gene primer amplification, nucleated cell counts were estimated. Assay: immunoSEQ multiplex PCR; the TCRdb copy retains only in-frame clones and omits some. V and J calls and clone size are those listed in that table; D and trimming were worked out from the DNA. The data hold roughly 79,000 clones, with roughly 82% observed a single time. This chain links TRBV4-1 with TRBJ2-3; D uncertain. Sequencing was carried out using peripheral blood. The receptor's source is a human donor in a cohort sampled during active COVID-19. In DNA form, the CDR3 reads TGCGCCAGCAGCCAAGAGAGTATATATACGCAGTATTTT. It codes for CASSQESIYTQYF.